The text below deals with one T cell receptor beta chain. Antigen: not known. The protocol was immunoSEQ multiplex PCR, while the TCRdb copy is restricted to in-frame clones and leaves out a portion. The table shows fewer than 140,000 clones, with roughly nine tenths occurring only once. The donors formed part of the approximately 120-subject validation cohort, distinct from the roughly 630-subject first cohort. This specimen comes from a study of cytomegalovirus exposure and HLA in healthy donors. Study-wide results and limits: Rarity marked most TCR sequences, yet some public TCRs occurred in many donors. CMV antigen specificity of a few CMV-associated chains was confirmed in vitro.

CDR3 length: 14 amino acids. CDR1 is MNHEY, CDR2 SMNVEV, per germline (reference sequence). The ends were cut back, 5 bases at V and 4 bases at J, with 14 bases in the middle. The receptor's source is a woman under 30 in good health and CMV-seropositive. Sequenced material: PBMCs. The chain couples TRBV27 to TRBJ1-1, with a possible D match to TRBD1 (6 bases). CDR3 sequence: CASSQTGYGTEAFF. The CDR3 coding sequence is TGTGCCAGCAGTCAAACAGGGTATGGCACTGAAGCTTTCTTT.